This T cell receptor beta chain is drawn from a study of T-cell reconstitution after alpha-beta-depleted transplantation in children. Findings and limits, study-wide: After one year, T-cell counts and TCRbeta diversity mostly came from new T cells. Several hundred rapidly expanded clones from non-depleted graft cells reportedly supplied alpha-beta T cells about two months post-transplant. Some patients showed high day-60 TCRbeta diversity, which derived from surviving recipient T cells and thymic progenitors.

TCRbeta library construction was performed incorporating unique molecular identifiers. TCRdb analysed the PCR reads with MiXCR anew, one entry per CDR3 protein. This table holds 550,000 to 600,000 distinct CDR3 sequences, 23% found once. This clonotype was observed a handful of times. Its antigen remains unknown. V gave up 5 bases and J gave up 4 bases, with 18 bases separating them. There are 15 residues in the CDR3. Germline V gene sequence: CDR1 SGHVS, CDR2 FNYEAQ. The chain links TRBV7-6 to TRBJ2-7; the D call may be TRBD1 or TRBD2 (5 bases each). This clonotype was sampled from a boy in the first two years of life who had a stem cell transplant for acute myeloid leukemia, so the T cells may come from the graft donor. The specimen comprised PBMCs, mostly from graft donor cells, sampled 360 days after TCRalphabeta/CD19-depleted stem cell transplant. The CDR3 loop is CASSMHPGTEYEQYF. The CDR3 nucleotides are TGTGCCAGCAGCATGCATCCCGGGACCGAATACGAGCAGTACTTC.